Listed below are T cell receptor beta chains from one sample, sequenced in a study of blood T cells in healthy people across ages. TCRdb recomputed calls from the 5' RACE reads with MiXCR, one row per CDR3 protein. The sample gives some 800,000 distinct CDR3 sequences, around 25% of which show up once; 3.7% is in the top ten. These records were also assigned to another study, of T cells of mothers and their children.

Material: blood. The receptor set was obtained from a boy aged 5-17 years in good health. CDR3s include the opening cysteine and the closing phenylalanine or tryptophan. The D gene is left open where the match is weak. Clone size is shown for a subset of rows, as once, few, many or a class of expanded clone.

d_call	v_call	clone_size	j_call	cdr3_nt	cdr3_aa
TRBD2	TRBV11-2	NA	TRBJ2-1	TGTGCCAGCAGCTTACCTAGCGGAGCGATTAGCTCCTACAATGAGCAGTTCTTC	CASSLPSGAISSYNEQFF
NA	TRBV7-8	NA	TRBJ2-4	TGTGCCAGCAGCGCCGACGGAACAAACATTCAGTACTTC	CASSADGTNIQYF
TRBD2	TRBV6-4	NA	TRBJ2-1	TGTGCCAGCACTCCGACTAGCGGCGACTACAATGAGCAGTTCTTC	CASTPTSGDYNEQFF
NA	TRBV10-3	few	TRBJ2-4	TGTGCCATCCCCCAAAGGAAGAACTTC	CAIPQRKNF
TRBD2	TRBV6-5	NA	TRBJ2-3	TGTGCCAGCAGACGAAACAGGCGGGGGGGCGGAGATACGCAGTATTTT	CASRRNRRGGGDTQYF
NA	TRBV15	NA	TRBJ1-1	TGTGCCACGAAAAAGGGGAGAAGCACTGAAGCTTTCTTT	CATKKGRSTEAFF
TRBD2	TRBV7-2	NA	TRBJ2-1	TGTGCCAGCAGCTTAGACGTAAGCGGGGCTTACAATGAGCAGTTCTTC	CASSLDVSGAYNEQFF
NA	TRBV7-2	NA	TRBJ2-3	TGTGCCAGCAGCTTTTACCGGAGCGGGGATACGCAGTATTTT	CASSFYRSGDTQYF
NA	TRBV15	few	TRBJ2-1	TGTGCCACCAGCAGAGGGAGGATAAGGGGACTTTCTGAGCAGTTCTTC	CATSRGRIRGLSEQFF
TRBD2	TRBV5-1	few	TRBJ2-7	TGCGCCAGCAGCTCGACGGGAGGGAACGCGGACGAGCAGTACTTC	CASSSTGGNADEQYF
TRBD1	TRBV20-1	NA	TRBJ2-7	TGCAGTGCTAGAGAGGACAGGTTCTTGCACGAGCAGTACTTC	CSAREDRFLHEQYF
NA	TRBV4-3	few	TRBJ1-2	TGCGCCAGCAGTACAATAGGAAGTCCATCCTATGGCTACACCTTC	CASSTIGSPSYGYTF
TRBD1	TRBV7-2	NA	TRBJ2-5	TGTGCCAGGAGCCTTCGGACAGGGGGTGGGGAGACCCAGTACTTC	CARSLRTGGGETQYF
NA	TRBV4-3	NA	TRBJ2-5	TGCGCCAGCAGCCCTTATCTAGCAGAACAAGAGACCCAGTACTTC	CASSPYLAEQETQYF
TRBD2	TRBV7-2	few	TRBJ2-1	TGTGCCAGCAGCTTAGAAGGACTAGCGGGGGGCGATGAGCAGTTCTTC	CASSLEGLAGGDEQFF
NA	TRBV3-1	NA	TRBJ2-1	TGTGCCAGCAGCCAAGAGCACTTTACCTACAATGAGCAGTTCTTC	CASSQEHFTYNEQFF